The 15 T cell receptor beta chains below were found in one sample sequenced in a study of Graves' ophthalmopathy and Graves' hyperthyroidism. Amplified TCR beta CDR3 regions were obtained using RNA transcripts as template. First-round RT-PCR relied on HTBI primers, and a second-round multiplex PCR came next. MiXCR was run by TCRdb on the multiplex PCR reads, yielding one entry per CDR3 protein. This sample carries about 1.2 million distinct CDR3 sequences, about 35% of them seen once, and the ten largest clones take around 10%. Sequenced sample: peripheral blood or thyroid tissue (not recorded which). The receptors originated from an adult man with Graves' hyperthyroidism.

Many counts were recorded for this clonotype. The J gene is TRBJ2-7, the V gene TRBV29-1; D may be TRBD1 or TRBD2 (6 bases each). This CDR3 has 15 amino acids. From germline, CDR1 is SQVTM and CDR2 ANQGSEA. The V gene lost 2 bases and the J gene lost 0 bases, with 14 bases spanning the gap. The CDR3 sequence: CSVEMAGTNSYEQYF. The DNA for the CDR3 is TGCAGCGTTGAAATGGCGGGGACAAACTCCTACGAGCAGTACTTC.

The chain joins TRBV15 to TRBJ1-1; no clear D gene. Germline values: CDR1 LNHNV, CDR2 YYDKDF (reference sequence). Trimming removed 5 bases from V and 3 bases from J, with 7 bases in between. The CDR3 loop spans 12 amino acids. The CDR3 DNA reads as TGTGCCACCAGCCTCCGGGACACTGAAGCTTTCTTT. Protein: CATSLRDTEAFF.

This clonotype has a count of ten or more. V is TRBV20-1 and J is TRBJ1-2; a possible D gene is TRBD1 (6 bases). V shed 6 bases and J shed 7 bases, with 12 bases lying between them. Germline values: CDR1 DFQATT, CDR2 SNEGSKA (reference sequence). The CDR3 is made up of 11 amino acids. DNA for the CDR3: TGCAGTGCAAGGACAGACCGTGGCTACACCTTC. Translating it yields CSARTDRGYTF.

This clonotype was seen many times. The rearrangement uses TRBV11-2 and TRBJ2-5, with 9 bases aligning to TRBD2. The CDR3 is 15 amino acids. V shed 8 bases and J 10 bases; nucleotides not matched to a gene: 17. Germline loops: CDR1 SGHAT, CDR2 FQNNGV. CDR3 in amino acids: CASVALAGTDGIQYF. CDR3 DNA sequence: TGTGCCAGCGTCGCTCTAGCGGGGACCGATGGTATCCAGTACTTC.

This chain connects TRBV6-2 or TRBV6-3 to TRBJ2-7, with 11 bases lining up with TRBD2. The CDR3 has 16 amino acids. Germline assignment: CDR1 MNHEY and CDR2 SVGEGT. V lost 4 bases and J lost 4; bases outside the gene matches: 9. The CDR3 loop is CASSSLRLAGRYEQYF. The CDR3 DNA reads TGTGCCAGCAGTTCTCTCCGACTAGCGGGAAGGTACGAGCAGTACTTC.

This clonotype was recorded many times. The chain carries TRBV20-1 and TRBJ1-2, with 9 bases lining up with TRBD1. CDR3 length: 15 amino acids. Germline V gene data show CDR1 as DFQATT and CDR2 as SNEGSKA (reference sequence). V was pared by 3 bases and J by 8 bases, with 13 bases of the junction left unmatched. The DNA for the CDR3 is TGCAGTGCTAGGGGGGACAGGGCAAGCTCTATCGGCTACACCTTC. It specifies CSARGDRASSIGYTF.

The chain's CDR3 is CASSRSAGYGYTF. The CDR3 region has the DNA TGTGCCAGCAGCCGATCCGCGGGGTATGGCTACACCTTC. This chain links TRBV3-1 with TRBJ1-2; D unclear. The length of the CDR3 is 13 residues. V dropped 4 bases and J dropped 5 bases, with 11 bases sitting between them. The germline CDR1 and CDR2 sequences are LGHDT and YNNKEL (reference sequence).

The rearrangement joins TRBV6-5 to TRBJ2-5; 9 bases are a match to TRBD1. V lost 5 bases, J lost 4 bases, and 14 bases stayed unmatched. Germline lookup yields CDR1 MNHEY and CDR2 SVGAGI. The CDR3 has 17 amino acids. The CDR3, as DNA: TGTGCCAGCAGTCCAGTGACCGGGACAGGGTCTGGAGAGACCCAGTACTTC. It is translated as CASSPVTGTGSGETQYF.

This clonotype occurred many times. The chain is built from TRBV19 and TRBJ1-5; no reliable D call. The V end was cut by 3 bases, the J end by 0 bases, with 12 bases between. The CDR3 is 16 residues long. Germline CDR1 is LNHDA and CDR2 is SQIVND (reference sequence). The DNA for the CDR3 is TGTGCCAGTAGTATGTCTCCGGCCCTTAGCAATCAGCCCCAGCATTTT. Translation: CASSMSPALSNQPQHF.

V gene TRBV9 combines with J gene TRBJ2-7; D is unclear. The CDR3 is 15 amino acids. In germline, CDR1 is SGDLS, CDR2 YYNGEE. V was pared by 1 base and J by 2 bases, with 13 bases between. CDR3 sequence (DNA): TGTGCCAGCAGCGTACGGACGGACCCGACCTACGAGCAGTACTTC. It yields the protein CASSVRTDPTYEQYF.

Ten or more counts support this clonotype. The CDR3 loop reads CASTTPNTEAFF. CDR3 DNA sequence: TGTGCCAGCACCACCCCAAACACTGAAGCTTTCTTT. The chain recombines TRBV2 with TRBJ1-1; D unclear. V gave up 7 bases and J gave up 2 bases, with 8 bases separating them. CDR3 size: 12 residues. Germline V CDR1 and CDR2: SNHLY, FYNNEI. The variable domain in full, completed from reference TRBV2 and TRBJ1-1, reads EPEVTQTPSHQVTQMGQEVILRCVPISNHLYFYWYRQILGQKVEFLVSFYNNEISEKSEIFDDQFSVERPDGSNFTLKIRSTKLEDSAMYFCASTTPNTEAFFGQGTRLTVV.

This clonotype was observed at least ten times. This rearrangement joins TRBV7-9 to TRBJ2-6; TRBD2 is a possible D gene (5 bases). CDR1 and CDR2 (germline): SEHNR, FQNEAQ (reference sequence). The ends were cut back, 6 bases at V and 0 bases at J, with 24 bases in the middle. The CDR3 contains 20 residues. The CDR3 DNA sequence: TGTGCCAGCAGTTACCTTCTGTACCCGGGGTTAAGCTCTGGGGCCAACGTCCTGACTTTC. It encodes CASSYLLYPGLSSGANVLTF.

The chain recombines TRBV2 with TRBJ1-5, with TRBD1 identical over 7 bases. After removal of 5 bases from V and 5 bases from J, the junction contained 3 bases not matched to a gene. This CDR3 region has 13 residues. CDR1 and CDR2 from the germline V gene are SNHLY and FYNNEI. The CDR3 nucleotides read TGTGCCAGCAGTCGGGACAGCGATCAGCCCCAGCATTTT. Its translation: CASSRDSDQPQHF. Full variable domain (missing parts from reference TRBV2 and TRBJ1-5): EPEVTQTPSHQVTQMGQEVILRCVPISNHLYFYWYRQILGQKVEFLVSFYNNEISEKSEIFDDQFSVERPDGSNFTLKIRSTKLEDSAMYFCASSRDSDQPQHFGDGTRLSIL.

As regards this clonotype: A much larger clone differs by one base, so this may be a read error. V and J are TRBV20-1 and TRBJ2-7; 8 nucleotides line up with TRBD1. From germline, CDR1 is DFQATT and CDR2 SNEGSKA (reference sequence). CDR3 length: 11 amino acids. The CDR3 spells CSAWTGTERYF. The CDR3 DNA sequence: TGCAGTGCCTGGACAGGGACCGAGCGGTACTTC.

V and J are TRBV9 and TRBJ2-5; tentative D call: TRBD2 (5 bases). V dropped 0 bases and J dropped 2 bases, with 14 bases sitting between them. Germline lookup yields CDR1 SGDLS and CDR2 YYNGEE. The CDR3 is made up of 16 amino acids. CDR3 amino acids: CASSVVSPGTQETQYF. CDR3 nucleotides: TGTGCCAGCAGCGTAGTCAGCCCGGGAACACAAGAGACCCAGTACTTC.